The text below deals with one T cell receptor (beta chain). The data were taken from a study of blood T cell repertoires in COVID-19. Across the whole study: The origin of the acute and convalescent COVID-19 samples was the United States, Italy and Spain. Sources were T cells, B-cell-depleted T cells, or PBMCs; the material itself was cDNA or gDNA.

Authors' methods: Reference gene primer amplification gave estimated nucleated cell counts. Method: immunoSEQ multiplex PCR; TCRdb's copy keeps in-frame clones and lacks some. That table furnishes V, J and clone size, whereas the DNA furnished D and trimming. The data contain approximately 200,000 clones, more than 75% of them singletons. This TCR was sampled from a man between 50 and 59 years old who had recovered from COVID-19. Sequencing used peripheral blood.

In nucleotides, the CDR3 is TGTGCCAGCAGTGGACAGGCTGCTGGGGCTTTCTTT. It encodes CASSGQAAGAFF. The chain has TRBV2 and TRBJ1-1; weak D call: TRBD1 (6 bases). Germline CDR1 and CDR2: SNHLY and FYNNEI. This CDR3 comprises 12 residues. V lost 4 bases to trimming and J lost 11 bases, with 14 bases between them.